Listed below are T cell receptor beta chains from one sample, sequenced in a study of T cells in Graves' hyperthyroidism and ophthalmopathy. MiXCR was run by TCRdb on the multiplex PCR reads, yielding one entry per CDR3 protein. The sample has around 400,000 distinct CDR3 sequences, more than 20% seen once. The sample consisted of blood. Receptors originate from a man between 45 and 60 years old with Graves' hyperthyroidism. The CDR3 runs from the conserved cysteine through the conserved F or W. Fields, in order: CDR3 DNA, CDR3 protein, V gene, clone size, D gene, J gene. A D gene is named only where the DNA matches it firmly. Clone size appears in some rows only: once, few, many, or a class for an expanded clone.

TGTGCCAGCAGCTTACCGACCCACCAAGAGACCCAGTACTTC,CASSLPTHQETQYF,TRBV7-9,NA,NA,TRBJ2-5
TGTGCCAGCTCACCTGATAGTTCGGTAGCCAAAAACATTCAGTACTTC,CASSPDSSVAKNIQYF,TRBV18,NA,NA,TRBJ2-4
TGTGCCAGCAGTGAATCCGGGAGCGGGAATAGCAATCAGCCCCAGCATTTT,CASSESGSGNSNQPQHF,TRBV6-1,few,NA,TRBJ1-5
TGCAGTGCTCGCGAGACTAACGGGGCCTCTAACGAGCAGTACTTC,CSARETNGASNEQYF,TRBV20-1,once,NA,TRBJ2-7
TGTGCCAGTAGTACCCTTTCGGGAGCTTCCTACGAGCAGTACTTC,CASSTLSGASYEQYF,TRBV19,NA,NA,TRBJ2-7
TGTGCCAGTAGTACCCGCCTCAACAGCAATAGCAATCAGCCCCAGCATTTT,CASSTRLNSNSNQPQHF,TRBV19,NA,NA,TRBJ1-5
TGCGCCAGCAGTGAGACCGAAAGTCCCAGAAACCATGGCTACACCTTC,CASSETESPRNHGYTF,TRBV10-2,few,NA,TRBJ1-2
TGTGCCAGCAGTGAAGGGGTTGTCACCGGGGAGCTGTTTTTT,CASSEGVVTGELFF,TRBV6-1,NA,NA,TRBJ2-2
TGTGCCTGGAGTGGACAGGGGTCTCGGAGCTCCTACGAGCAGTACTTC,CAWSGQGSRSSYEQYF,TRBV30,few,TRBD1,TRBJ2-7
TGTGCCAGCAGCTTATCGGCAGGGAGGTTTGGTACGCAGTATTTT,CASSLSAGRFGTQYF,TRBV11-2,many,NA,TRBJ2-3
TGTGCCACCAGTGATACCGACAGTTCCTACGAGCAGTACTTC,CATSDTDSSYEQYF,TRBV24-1,NA,NA,TRBJ2-7
TGTGCCAGCAGTTACCAAGGGGGCGGGCTCAATGAGCAGTTCTTC,CASSYQGGGLNEQFF,TRBV6-4,NA,TRBD1,TRBJ2-1
TGTGCCAGCAGTAAACAGGGAACCGGGGAGCTGTTTTTT,CASSKQGTGELFF,TRBV12-3/TRBV12-4,few,NA,TRBJ2-2
TGTGCCAGCAGCTTAGGAGGCGGCTCTAGCACAGATACGCAGTATTTT,CASSLGGGSSTDTQYF,TRBV7-6,many,NA,TRBJ2-3
TGTGCCAGCAGCAGCCCCAGAGCGGGAGACGGCGGGGAGCTGTTTTTT,CASSSPRAGDGGELFF,TRBV6-2/TRBV6-3,NA,TRBD2,TRBJ2-2
TGTGCCAGCAGCCAAGCAGTCTATGGCTACACCTTC,CASSQAVYGYTF,TRBV3-1,NA,NA,TRBJ1-2
TGTGCCAGTAGTATTGGGGCGCAAGAGACCCAGTACTTC,CASSIGAQETQYF,TRBV19,few,NA,TRBJ2-5
TGTGCCAGCAGTTACTCCGACAGCCCCCAAGAGACCCAGTACTTC,CASSYSDSPQETQYF,TRBV6-5,NA,NA,TRBJ2-5
TGTGCCAGCAGCCCGTACAGGTCTGGTGAGCAGTTCTTC,CASSPYRSGEQFF,TRBV7-6,many,NA,TRBJ2-1
TGTGCCAGCAGTAAAACAGGGTTAGGGAACACTGAAGCTTTCTTT,CASSKTGLGNTEAFF,TRBV6-4,few,NA,TRBJ1-1
TGCGCCAGCAGCCCCGGGACCCAAGCCTACGAGCAGTACTTC,CASSPGTQAYEQYF,TRBV5-1,NA,NA,TRBJ2-7
TGTGCCAGCAGTACGCGAAGGGGACAGGGGCACGAGCAGTACTTC,CASSTRRGQGHEQYF,TRBV27,many,TRBD1,TRBJ2-7
TGCGCCAGCAAACTAGCGGGAGGCACAGATACGCAGTATTTT,CASKLAGGTDTQYF,TRBV5-1,few,TRBD2,TRBJ2-3
TGTGCCAGCAGTTTAGGACAGGGGAATTCACCCCTCCACTTT,CASSLGQGNSPLHF,TRBV5-1,many,TRBD1,TRBJ1-6
TGCAGTGCTAGAGCTTTGGAGAGGACAGGGCCAGATACGCAGTATTTT,CSARALERTGPDTQYF,TRBV20-1,NA,TRBD1,TRBJ2-3
TGTGCCAGCACGAAGGCGGGGCCCGGCGGGGCCTCCTACAATGAGCAGTTCTTC,CASTKAGPGGASYNEQFF,TRBV2,NA,NA,TRBJ2-1
TGTGCCAGCAGTGTAGGAGTGGGGTTTGCGGAGACCCAGTACTTC,CASSVGVGFAETQYF,TRBV2,NA,NA,TRBJ2-5
TGTGCCAGCAGCCGGGCTGCCTACGAGCAGTACTTC,CASSRAAYEQYF,TRBV6-2/TRBV6-3,many,NA,TRBJ2-7
TGTGCCATTACCCCTGGGGGGGACATCTCCTACGAGCAGTACTTC,CAITPGGDISYEQYF,TRBV10-3,NA,NA,TRBJ2-7
TGTGCCAGCCCCCTGCCGTCGGACAGGGCTGGAAACACCATATATTTT,CASPLPSDRAGNTIYF,TRBV2,few,TRBD1,TRBJ1-3
TGTGCCAGCAGCCACGGGACAGGGGGCGAGACCCAGTACTTC,CASSHGTGGETQYF,TRBV6-1,NA,TRBD1,TRBJ2-5
TGTGCCAGCAGTTTTAATCGAAACCGTCAGGGTGGGAGCAATCAGCCCCAGCATTTT,CASSFNRNRQGGSNQPQHF,TRBV12-3/TRBV12-4,few,NA,TRBJ1-5
TGTGCCAGCAGTGAAATCCCGGACAGGATGTTAGCCGGCACTGAAGCTTTCTTT,CASSEIPDRMLAGTEAFF,TRBV6-1,NA,TRBD1,TRBJ1-1
TGTGCCAGCAGCCAGGCGGGGGAATACGAGCAGTACTTC,CASSQAGEYEQYF,TRBV4-2,NA,TRBD2,TRBJ2-7
TGCAGTGCTAGATTCCCGCAGGGGACAGATACGCAGTATTTT,CSARFPQGTDTQYF,TRBV20-1,many,NA,TRBJ2-3
TGTGCCAGCAGTCCTAAGTGGGATGGCACAGATACGCAGTATTTT,CASSPKWDGTDTQYF,TRBV6-1,few,NA,TRBJ2-3
TGTGCCAGTACCCCAACGACAGGGGCTGACTATGGCTACACCTTC,CASTPTTGADYGYTF,TRBV19,few,TRBD1,TRBJ1-2
TGCGCCAGCAGCTTGTCTAGGTCATCTGGAAACACCATATATTTT,CASSLSRSSGNTIYF,TRBV5-1,NA,NA,TRBJ1-3
TGTGCCAGCAGCCCCCGAGGAGGGATGGAAAAACTGTTTTTT,CASSPRGGMEKLFF,TRBV12-3/TRBV12-4,many,NA,TRBJ1-4
TGTGCCAGCTCGCTTTCTAGCGTCTCGTCCGAGCAGTACTTC,CASSLSSVSSEQYF,TRBV18,NA,NA,TRBJ2-7
TGTGCCAGTAGTAACCTGGGACTAGCGACAACCTACGAGCAGTACTTC,CASSNLGLATTYEQYF,TRBV19,NA,TRBD2,TRBJ2-7
TGCAGTGCCGTCCCGGGACAGGGCTACGAGCAGTACTTC,CSAVPGQGYEQYF,TRBV20-1,many,TRBD1,TRBJ2-7
TGTGCCAGCAGCCTAATTGGACAGGGGGCGGACACTGAAGCTTTCTTT,CASSLIGQGADTEAFF,TRBV7-9,few,TRBD1,TRBJ1-1
TGCAGCGTTTCAAAAGGGGTCGAGCAGTACTTC,CSVSKGVEQYF,TRBV29-1,NA,NA,TRBJ2-7
TGCAGTGCCAAAGGGACAGCGAATTCACCCCTCCACTTT,CSAKGTANSPLHF,TRBV20-1,NA,TRBD1,TRBJ1-6
TGTGCCACCAGCAGAGAGTCCCAGACACTAGCCAAAAACATTCAGTACTTC,CATSRESQTLAKNIQYF,TRBV15,NA,NA,TRBJ2-4